This TCR beta chain was observed in a study of early T cells in non-severe SARS-CoV-2 infection. TCRdb itself ran the 5' RACE reads through MiXCR, one entry per CDR3 protein. The sample consists of about 81,000 distinct CDR3 sequences, approximately 6% of them appearing once. The V gene's germline CDR1 is SGHNT and CDR2 YYREEE (reference sequence). CDR3 size: 13 residues. V was clipped by 3 bases and J by 8 bases, with 14 bases between them. This clonotype appeared many times. The chain joins TRBV5-4 to TRBJ1-2, with a tentative D call TRBD1 (5 bases). The sequenced sample consisted of whole blood. The sequence was obtained from an adult who was a healthcare worker with PCR-confirmed SARS-CoV-2 infection or an uninfected control (not recorded which). The CDR3 sequence is CASSSQGVDGYTF. The CDR3 DNA follows: TGTGCCAGCAGCTCCCAAGGGGTGGACGGCTACACCTTC. The variable domain in full, completed from reference TRBV5-4 and TRBJ1-2, reads ETGVTQSPTHLIKTRGQQVTLRCSSQSGHNTVSWYQQALGQGPQFIFQYYREEENGRGNFPPRFSGLQFPNYSSELNVNALELDDSALYLCASSSQGVDGYTFGSGTRLTVV.